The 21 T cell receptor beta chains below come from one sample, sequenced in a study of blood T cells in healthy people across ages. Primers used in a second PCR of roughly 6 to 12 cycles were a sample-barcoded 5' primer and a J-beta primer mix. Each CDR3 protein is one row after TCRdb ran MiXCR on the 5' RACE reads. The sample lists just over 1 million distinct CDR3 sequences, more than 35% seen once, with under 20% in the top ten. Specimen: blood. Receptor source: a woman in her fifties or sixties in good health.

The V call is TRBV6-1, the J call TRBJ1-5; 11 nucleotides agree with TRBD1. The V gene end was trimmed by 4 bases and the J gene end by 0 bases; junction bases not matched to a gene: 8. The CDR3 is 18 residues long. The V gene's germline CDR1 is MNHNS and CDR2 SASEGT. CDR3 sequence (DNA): TGTGCCAGCAGTGGGCGGACAGGGGGCTTGGATAGCAATCAGCCCCAGCATTTT. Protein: CASSGRTGGLDSNQPQHF.

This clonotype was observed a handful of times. The CDR3 nucleotides read TGTGCCAGCAGCTCGGCCGGGACTAGCGGGAGGTGGGAGTACTTC. It is translated as CASSSAGTSGRWEYF. The genes are TRBV28 and TRBJ2-7, with 15 bases that match TRBD2. The germline V gene encodes CDR1 MDHEN and CDR2 SYDVKM. CDR3 length: 15 amino acids. V gave up 6 bases and J gave up 11 bases; unmatched junction bases: 11.

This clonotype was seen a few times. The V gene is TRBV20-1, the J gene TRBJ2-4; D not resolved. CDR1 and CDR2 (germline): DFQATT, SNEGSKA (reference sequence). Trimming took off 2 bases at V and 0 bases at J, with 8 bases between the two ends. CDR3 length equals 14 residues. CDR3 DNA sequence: TGCAGTGCTAGATTTAGGTTAGCCAAAAACATTCAGTACTTC. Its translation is CSARFRLAKNIQYF.

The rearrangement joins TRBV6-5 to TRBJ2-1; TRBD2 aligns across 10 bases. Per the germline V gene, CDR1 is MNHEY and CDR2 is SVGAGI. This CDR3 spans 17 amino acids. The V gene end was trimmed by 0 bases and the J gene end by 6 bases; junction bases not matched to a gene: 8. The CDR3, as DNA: TGTGCCAGCAGTTACTCGCCGTCTAGCGGGAGAGGCAATGAGCAGTTCTTC. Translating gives CASSYSPSSGRGNEQFF.

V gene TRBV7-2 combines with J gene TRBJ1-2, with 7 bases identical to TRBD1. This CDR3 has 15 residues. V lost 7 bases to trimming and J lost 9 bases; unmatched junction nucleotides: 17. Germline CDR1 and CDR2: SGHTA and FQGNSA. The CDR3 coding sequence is TGTGCCAGCACCCAGAGACAGGGATCGACCGGGAGCTACACCTTC. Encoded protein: CASTQRQGSTGSYTF.

This CDR3 is CASSQGGTWTSGRWETQYF. The CDR3 nucleotides are TGTGCCAGCAGCCAAGGGGGGACCTGGACTAGCGGGAGATGGGAGACCCAGTACTTC. The rearrangement links TRBV4-2 to TRBJ2-5; 13 bases line up with TRBD2. Trimming cost V 1 base and J 5 bases; bases outside gene matches: 13. The CDR3 has 19 residues. Germline V gene sequence: CDR1 LGHNA, CDR2 YNFKEQ.

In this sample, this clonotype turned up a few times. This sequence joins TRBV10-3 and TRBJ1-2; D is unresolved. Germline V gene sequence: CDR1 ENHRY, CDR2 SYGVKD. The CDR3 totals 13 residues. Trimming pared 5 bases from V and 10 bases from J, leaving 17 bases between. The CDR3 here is CAISPTAGGSYTF. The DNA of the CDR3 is TGTGCCATCAGTCCAACCGCCGGCGGGTCCTACACCTTC.

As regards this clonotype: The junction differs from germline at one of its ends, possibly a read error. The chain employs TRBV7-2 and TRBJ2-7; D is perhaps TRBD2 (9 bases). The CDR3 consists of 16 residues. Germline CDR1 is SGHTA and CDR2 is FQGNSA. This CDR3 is CASSLAGTGSYNEQYF. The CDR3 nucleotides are TGTGCCAGCAGCCTAGCGGGGACAGGCTCCTACAATGAGCAGTACTTC.

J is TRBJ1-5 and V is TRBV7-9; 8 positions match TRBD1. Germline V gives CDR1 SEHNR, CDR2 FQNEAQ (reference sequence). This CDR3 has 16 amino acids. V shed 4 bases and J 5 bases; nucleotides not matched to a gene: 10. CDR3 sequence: CASSSETGELDQPQHF. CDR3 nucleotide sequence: TGTGCCAGCAGCTCAGAGACAGGGGAATTGGATCAGCCCCAGCATTTT.

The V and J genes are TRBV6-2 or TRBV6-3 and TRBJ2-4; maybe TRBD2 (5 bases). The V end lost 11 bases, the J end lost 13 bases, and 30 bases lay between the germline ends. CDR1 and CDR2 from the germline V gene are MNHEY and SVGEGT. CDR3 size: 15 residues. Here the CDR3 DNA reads TGTGCCCACAGTAAGGGCCATGCCTCACCGCGCGGGCAGTACTTC. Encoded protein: CAHSKGHASPRGQYF.

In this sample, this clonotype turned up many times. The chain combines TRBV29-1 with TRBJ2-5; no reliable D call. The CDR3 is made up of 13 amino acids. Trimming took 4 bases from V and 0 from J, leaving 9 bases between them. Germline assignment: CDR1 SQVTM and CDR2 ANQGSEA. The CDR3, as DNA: TGCAGCGTTGCCAATAGGTACCAAGAGACCCAGTACTTC. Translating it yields CSVANRYQETQYF.

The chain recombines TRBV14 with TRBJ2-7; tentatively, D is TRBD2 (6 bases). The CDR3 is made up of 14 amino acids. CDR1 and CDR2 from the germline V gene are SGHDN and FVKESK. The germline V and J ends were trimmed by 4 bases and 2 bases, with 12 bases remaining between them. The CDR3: CASSPVGGAYEQYF. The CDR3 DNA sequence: TGTGCCAGCAGCCCAGTAGGAGGGGCCTACGAGCAGTACTTC. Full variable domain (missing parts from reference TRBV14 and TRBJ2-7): EAGVTQFPSHSVIEKGQTVTLRCDPISGHDNLYWYRRVMGKEIKFLLHFVKESKQDESGMPNNRFLAERTGGTYSTLKVQPAELEDSGVYFCASSPVGGAYEQYFGPGTRLTVT.

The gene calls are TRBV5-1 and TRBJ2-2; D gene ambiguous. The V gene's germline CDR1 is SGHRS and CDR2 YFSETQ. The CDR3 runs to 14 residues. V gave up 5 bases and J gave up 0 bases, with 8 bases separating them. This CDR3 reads CASRAATNTGELFF. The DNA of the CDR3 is TGCGCCAGCAGGGCAGCTACGAACACCGGGGAGCTGTTTTTT.

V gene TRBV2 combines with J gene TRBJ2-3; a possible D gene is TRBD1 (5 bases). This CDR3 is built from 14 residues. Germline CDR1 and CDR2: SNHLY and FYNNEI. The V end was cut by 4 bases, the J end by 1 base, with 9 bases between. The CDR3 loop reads CASSVDSRTDTQYF. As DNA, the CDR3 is TGTGCCAGCAGTGTCGACAGTCGCACAGATACGCAGTATTTT. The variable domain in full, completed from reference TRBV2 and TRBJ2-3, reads EPEVTQTPSHQVTQMGQEVILRCVPISNHLYFYWYRQILGQKVEFLVSFYNNEISEKSEIFDDQFSVERPDGSNFTLKIRSTKLEDSAMYFCASSVDSRTDTQYFGPGTRLTVL.

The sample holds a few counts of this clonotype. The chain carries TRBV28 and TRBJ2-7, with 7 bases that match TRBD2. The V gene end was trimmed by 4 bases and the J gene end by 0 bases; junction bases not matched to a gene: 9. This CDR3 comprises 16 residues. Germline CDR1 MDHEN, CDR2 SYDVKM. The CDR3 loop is CASSSIIGGFSYEQYF. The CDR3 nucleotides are TGTGCCAGCAGTTCCATCATCGGGGGGTTCTCCTACGAGCAGTACTTC.

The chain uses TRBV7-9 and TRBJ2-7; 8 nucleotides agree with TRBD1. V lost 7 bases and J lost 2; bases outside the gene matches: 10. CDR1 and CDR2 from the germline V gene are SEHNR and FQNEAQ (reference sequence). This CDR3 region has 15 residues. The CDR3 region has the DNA TGTGCCAGCACCCCTCCCGGGACAGGCACCTACGAGCAGTACTTC. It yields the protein CASTPPGTGTYEQYF.

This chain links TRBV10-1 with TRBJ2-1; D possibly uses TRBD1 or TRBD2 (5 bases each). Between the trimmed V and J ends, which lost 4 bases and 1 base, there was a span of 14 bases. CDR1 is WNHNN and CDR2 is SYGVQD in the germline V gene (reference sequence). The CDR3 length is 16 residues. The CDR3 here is CASSAGTGRSYNEQFF. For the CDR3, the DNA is TGCGCCAGCAGTGCGGGGACGGGGCGGTCCTACAATGAGCAGTTCTTC.

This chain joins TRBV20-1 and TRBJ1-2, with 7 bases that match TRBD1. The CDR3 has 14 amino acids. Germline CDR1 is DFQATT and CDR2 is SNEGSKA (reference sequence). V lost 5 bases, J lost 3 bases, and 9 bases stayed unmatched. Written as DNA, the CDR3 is TGCAGTGCTGGATGGGACAGCCAAGACTATGGCTACACCTTC. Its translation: CSAGWDSQDYGYTF.

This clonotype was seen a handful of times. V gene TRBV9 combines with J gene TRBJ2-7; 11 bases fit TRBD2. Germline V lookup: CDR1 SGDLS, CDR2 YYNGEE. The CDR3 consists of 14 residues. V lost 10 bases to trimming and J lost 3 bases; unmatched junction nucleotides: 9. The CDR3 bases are TGTGCCTCAAACCCGGGACTAGCGGTCTACGAGCAGTACTTC. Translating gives CASNPGLAVYEQYF.

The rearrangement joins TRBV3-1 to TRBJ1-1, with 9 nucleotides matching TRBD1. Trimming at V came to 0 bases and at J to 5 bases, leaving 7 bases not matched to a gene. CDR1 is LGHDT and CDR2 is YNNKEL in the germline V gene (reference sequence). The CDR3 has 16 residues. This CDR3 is CASSQDRPGQGTEAFF. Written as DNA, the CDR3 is TGTGCCAGCAGCCAAGATCGACCGGGACAGGGAACTGAAGCTTTCTTT. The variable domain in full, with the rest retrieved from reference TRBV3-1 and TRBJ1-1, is DTAVSQTPKYLVTQMGNDKSIKCEQNLGHDTMYWYKQDSKKFLKIMFSYNNKELIINETVPNRFSPKSPDKAHLNLHINSLELGDSAVYFCASSQDRPGQGTEAFFGQGTRLTVV.

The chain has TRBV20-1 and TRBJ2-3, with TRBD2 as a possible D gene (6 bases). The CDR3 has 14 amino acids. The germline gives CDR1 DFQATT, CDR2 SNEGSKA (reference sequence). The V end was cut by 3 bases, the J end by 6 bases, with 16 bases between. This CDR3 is CSASLAGGGDTQYF. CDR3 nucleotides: TGCAGTGCTAGTCTTGCGGGTGGAGGGGATACGCAGTATTTT.